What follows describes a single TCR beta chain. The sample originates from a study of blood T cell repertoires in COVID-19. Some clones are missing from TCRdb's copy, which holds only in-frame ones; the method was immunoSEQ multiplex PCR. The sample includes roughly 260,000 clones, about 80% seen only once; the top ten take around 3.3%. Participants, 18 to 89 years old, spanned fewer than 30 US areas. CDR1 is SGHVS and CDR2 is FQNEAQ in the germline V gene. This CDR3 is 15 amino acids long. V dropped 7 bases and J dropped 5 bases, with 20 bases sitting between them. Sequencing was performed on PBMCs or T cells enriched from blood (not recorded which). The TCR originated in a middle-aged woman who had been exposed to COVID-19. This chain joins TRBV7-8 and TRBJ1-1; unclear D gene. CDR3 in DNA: TGTGCCAGCACCTTGGTCCCCGGCGGAGTTACTGAAGCTTTCTTT. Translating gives CASTLVPGGVTEAFF.